The 2 T cell receptor beta chains listed next were all sequenced from one sample in a study of T-cell reconstitution after alpha-beta-depleted transplantation in children. Library preparation (for TCRbeta) was performed with unique molecular identifiers. TCRdb re-analysed the PCR reads in MiXCR, keeping a single row per CDR3 protein. Of fewer than 550,000 distinct CDR3 sequences listed, more than 9.5% were seen once; the top ten hold 12% to 15%. The source was PBMCs, mostly from graft donor cells, collected 180 days after TCRalphabeta/CD19-depleted stem cell transplant. These receptors originate from a female patient aged 2-9 years who had a stem cell transplant for aplastic anemia, so the T cells may come from the graft donor.

This clonotype was counted a few times. The chain combines TRBV12-3 or TRBV12-4 with TRBJ1-3; 9 positions match TRBD1. This CDR3 contains 14 residues. Trimming cost V 8 bases and J 2 bases; bases outside gene matches: 4. The DNA for the CDR3 is TGTGCCAGCGGACAGGGGAGGACTGGAAACACCATATATTTT. It encodes CASGQGRTGNTIYF.

This clonotype was seen a few times. The chain employs TRBV7-2 and TRBJ2-3, with TRBD2 identical over 8 bases. The junction had 15 bases not matched to a gene; V was cut back by 0 bases and J by 7 bases. The CDR3 spans 18 residues. Germline V gene sequence: CDR1 SGHTA, CDR2 FQGNSA. CDR3 in amino acids: CASSLAYIGLAGRHTQYF. Written as DNA, the CDR3 is TGTGCCAGCAGCTTAGCCTACATTGGGCTAGCGGGTCGGCATACGCAGTATTTT. Drawing the rest from reference TRBV7-2 and TRBJ2-3, the complete variable domain is GAGVSQSPSNKVTEKGKDVELRCDPISGHTALYWYRQSLGQGLEFLIYFQGNSAPDKSGLPSDRFSAERTGGSVSTLTIQRTQQEDSAVYLCASSLAYIGLAGRHTQYFGPGTRLTVL.